This T cell receptor (beta chain) was profiled in a study of identical twins. J lost 3 bases, V lost 3 bases, and 1 base had no gene match. There are 13 residues in the CDR3. Germline values: CDR1 SNHLY, CDR2 FYNNEI. Each CDR3 protein gets one entry after TCRdb re-called the 5' RACE reads with MiXCR. The table lists hundreds of thousands of distinct CDR3 sequences, around 20% of them singletons. This clonotype was found many times. This sample was also put to use in a study of T cells expressing NK-cell markers.

The sequenced material came from PBMCs. This TCR was recovered from a woman aged 18-30 years in good health. V usage is TRBV2 and J usage is TRBJ2-7; 8 bases are shared with TRBD1. CDR3 region: CASSDDRGYEQYF. The DNA of the CDR3 is TGTGCCAGCAGTGATGACAGGGGCTACGAGCAGTACTTC.